The 30 T cell receptor beta chains presented below share a single source sample, sequenced in a study of OX40 agonist ivuxolimab in advanced cancers. The method was immunoSEQ multiplex PCR; TCRdb's version includes in-frame clones alone and lacks a portion of them. The sample shows about 59,000 clones, about 90% of them seen only once. The material was CD4+ or CD8+ T cells sorted from blood, obtained in a trial of the OX40 agonist ivuxolimab. These receptors all come from an adult with an advanced solid tumor such as melanoma, head and neck, liver or kidney cancer.

V gene TRBV19 combines with J gene TRBJ1-1; the D gene is possibly TRBD1 (6 bases). V was pared by 7 bases and J by 5 bases, with 17 bases between. CDR1 is LNHDA and CDR2 is SQIVND in the germline V gene (reference sequence). The CDR3 has 14 residues. The CDR3 DNA sequence: TGTGCCAGTAAAGGGGACACCCCGCGAACTGAAGCTTTCTTT. Its translation: CASKGDTPRTEAFF.

The rearrangement uses TRBV19 and TRBJ1-5; D ambiguous. V was trimmed by 2 bases and J by 1 base, leaving 6 bases between them. CDR3 size: 14 residues. The germline V gene has CDR1 LNHDA and CDR2 SQIVND (reference sequence). The chain's CDR3 is CASSILDSNQPQHF. DNA for the CDR3: TGTGCCAGTAGTATACTGGACAGCAATCAGCCCCAGCATTTT.

This clone was counted a single time. V gene TRBV4-1 combines with J gene TRBJ2-1, with 9 bases fitting TRBD2. This CDR3 is 17 amino acids long. Unmatched junction bases numbered 9, after V lost 0 bases and J lost 6 bases. Germline V gives CDR1 MGHRA, CDR2 YSYEKL. The CDR3 nucleotides are TGCGCCAGCAGCCAAGATTACCTAGCGGGGAGAGTCAATGAGCAGTTCTTC. It specifies CASSQDYLAGRVNEQFF.

The chain employs TRBV7-2 and TRBJ1-2; D is possibly TRBD1 (6 bases). The V gene's germline CDR1 is SGHTA and CDR2 FQGNSA. CDR3 size: 13 residues. V lost 2 bases and J lost 5, with 9 bases in between. The CDR3 loop is CASSLTGTYGYTF. The CDR3 DNA sequence: TGTGCCAGCAGCTTAACGGGGACATATGGCTACACCTTC.

The chain employs TRBV29-1 and TRBJ2-1; TRBD1 is a possible D gene (5 bases). The V end was cut by 7 bases, the J end by 7 bases, with 20 bases between. CDR3 length: 14 amino acids. Germline V gene data show CDR1 as SQVTM and CDR2 as ANQGSEA. The CDR3 nucleotides are TGCAGCGCCGCCCCAAGGGGCTTAGGTAATGAGCAGTTCTTC. This codes for CSAAPRGLGNEQFF.

The V call is TRBV4-3, the J call TRBJ1-3; D gene ambiguous. This CDR3 contains 17 residues. Per the germline V gene, CDR1 is LGHNA and CDR2 is YSLEER. The germline V and J ends were trimmed by 1 base and 3 bases, with 16 bases remaining between them. CDR3 loop: CASSQVSSWTVGNTIYF. CDR3 coding DNA: TGCGCCAGCAGCCAAGTCAGTTCTTGGACGGTTGGAAACACCATATATTTT.

The chain employs TRBV11-3 and TRBJ2-5; weak D call: TRBD2 (5 bases). V was pared by 3 bases and J by 2 bases, with 25 bases between. Germline CDR1 and CDR2: SGHNT and YENEEA. CDR3 length: 19 residues. The CDR3 reads CASSFPSGKWGKLQETQYF. In nucleotides, the CDR3 is TGTGCCAGCAGCTTTCCCTCGGGGAAATGGGGTAAATTACAAGAGACCCAGTACTTC.

The rearrangement links TRBV7-2 to TRBJ2-7, with 8 bases aligning to TRBD1. The CDR3 has 13 amino acids. CDR1 is SGHTA and CDR2 is FQGNSA in the germline V gene. The V segment lost 4 bases and the J segment 5 bases; nucleotides outside the gene matches: 4. CDR3 region: CASSSRQGNEQYF. CDR3 DNA: TGTGCCAGCAGCTCGAGACAGGGGAACGAGCAGTACTTC.

The chain employs TRBV11-2 and TRBJ2-7; 11 bases are shared with TRBD2. J was trimmed by 4 bases and V by 6 bases; bases with no gene match: 5. The V gene's germline CDR1 is SGHAT and CDR2 FQNNGV. The CDR3 totals 14 residues. CDR3 DNA sequence: TGTGCCAGCAGAAGACTAGCGGGATTATACGAGCAGTACTTC. Translating gives CASRRLAGLYEQYF.

The chain uses TRBV11-2 and TRBJ2-4, with TRBD1 matching over 8 bases. The length of the CDR3 is 14 residues. The ends lost 4 bases at V and 7 bases at J; junction bases unmatched: 6. Per the germline V gene, CDR1 is SGHAT and CDR2 is FQNNGV. For the CDR3, the DNA is TGTGCCAGCAGCTCAGGGGGCGATGTGAACATTCAGTACTTC. Translation: CASSSGGDVNIQYF.

The chain couples TRBV5-4 to TRBJ2-5; 9 nucleotides agree with TRBD1. The V gene end was trimmed by 1 base and the J gene end by 4 bases; junction bases not matched to a gene: 5. The CDR3 runs 15 residues. Germline assignment: CDR1 SGHNT and CDR2 YYREEE (reference sequence). The CDR3 DNA sequence: TGTGCCAGCAGCTTGTCGGGACAGGGCCGAGAGACCCAGTACTTC. This encodes CASSLSGQGRETQYF.

V and J are TRBV7-8 and TRBJ1-2, with TRBD1 matching over 7 bases. The germline gives CDR1 SGHVS, CDR2 FQNEAQ. CDR3 length equals 15 residues. V shed 5 bases and J 5 bases; nucleotides not matched to a gene: 11. The CDR3 nucleotides read TGTGCCAGCAGCCCTACCGGGGGGACAGAGTATGGCTACACCTTC. Protein product: CASSPTGGTEYGYTF.

The chain combines TRBV9 with TRBJ1-4; D unresolved. Germline CDR1 reads SGDLS; CDR2 reads YYNGEE. This CDR3 is 11 amino acids long. The V gene lost 6 bases and the J gene lost 8 bases, with 8 bases spanning the gap. For the CDR3, the DNA is TGTGCCAGCACCCTTGTCGAAAAACTGTTTTTT. As protein: CASTLVEKLFF.

This rearrangement joins TRBV27 to TRBJ2-7; 10 positions match TRBD2. Germline V gene lookup returns CDR1 MNHEY and CDR2 SMNVEV (reference sequence). CDR3 length equals 16 residues. Unmatched junction bases numbered 6, after V lost 2 bases and J lost 2 bases. CDR3 loop: CASSLTLAGDPYEQYF. The CDR3 bases are TGTGCCAGCAGTTTAACGCTAGCGGGAGATCCCTACGAGCAGTACTTC.

The rearrangement joins TRBV5-1 to TRBJ2-1; unclear D gene. CDR3 length equals 13 residues. V lost 5 bases and J 4 bases, leaving 10 bases between the germline ends. Germline assignment: CDR1 SGHRS and CDR2 YFSETQ. The CDR3 loop is CASSFGQYNEQFF. CDR3 nucleotides: TGCGCCAGCAGTTTCGGGCAATACAATGAGCAGTTCTTC.

In this sample, this clone turned up a few times. The rearrangement links TRBV10-3 to TRBJ1-3; D gene unclear. The germline gives CDR1 ENHRY, CDR2 SYGVKD. The CDR3 extends over 12 amino acids. Trimming took off 6 bases at V and 1 base at J, with 4 bases between the two ends. The CDR3 bases are TGTGCCATCAGCAGTTCTGGAAACACCATATATTTT. This gives the protein CAISSSGNTIYF.

This sequence joins TRBV5-8 and TRBJ2-6, with 8 bases identical to TRBD1. The CDR3 sequence is 17 residues long. V lost 1 base to trimming and J lost 1 base; unmatched junction nucleotides: 4. The V gene's germline CDR1 is SGHTS and CDR2 YDEGEE. CDR3 DNA: TGTGCCAGCAGCTTGAGGACAGGGAAGTCTGGGGCCAACGTCCTGACTTTC. Its protein product is CASSLRTGKSGANVLTF.

This clone has just a few counts. The chain is built from TRBV6-7 and TRBJ1-1, with TRBD1 matching over 8 bases. TRBV6-7 is reported as an ORF; its role is uncertain. The trim removed 9 bases at V and 5 bases at J, leaving 11 bases unmatched. The CDR3 runs 14 residues. The CDR3 here is CASSPRTGSTEAFF. CDR3 nucleotide sequence: TGTGCCAGTAGCCCAAGGACAGGGAGTACTGAAGCTTTCTTT.

The chain uses TRBV4-3 and TRBJ1-4, with 7 nucleotides matching TRBD1. Looked up from germline, CDR1 is LGHNA and CDR2 is YSLEER. The V and J ends lost 1 base and 0 bases, in that order; junction bases with no gene match: 14. The CDR3 is 20 amino acids. CDR3 loop: CASSQGFRDRKIATNEKLFF. The CDR3 coding sequence is TGCGCCAGCAGCCAAGGCTTCAGGGACAGAAAAATTGCAACTAATGAAAAACTGTTTTTT.

The chain employs TRBV2 and TRBJ1-1; the D gene is possibly TRBD1 (5 bases). V was shortened by 5 bases and J by 5 bases, with 12 bases between the two germline ends. This CDR3 has 13 residues. Germline V gene lookup returns CDR1 SNHLY and CDR2 FYNNEI. Here the CDR3 reads CASSQGSWTEAFF. DNA for the CDR3: TGTGCCAGCAGTCAGGGTAGTTGGACTGAAGCTTTCTTT.

The chain has TRBV10-1 and TRBJ2-3; 8 bases align to TRBD1. The CDR3 runs 14 residues. V gave up 4 bases and J gave up 4 bases; unmatched junction bases: 4. Germline CDR1 WNHNN, CDR2 SYGVQD (reference sequence). CDR3 nucleotide sequence: TGCGCCAGCAGTGGGACAGGGCCCCCAGATACGCAGTATTTT. It yields the protein CASSGTGPPDTQYF.

This rearrangement joins TRBV2 to TRBJ1-1, with a weak D call TRBD1 (5 bases). Germline CDR1 is SNHLY and CDR2 is FYNNEI. This CDR3 contains 20 residues. V gave up 3 bases and J gave up 2 bases, with 28 bases separating them. In nucleotides, the CDR3 is TGTGCCAGCAGTGACCTGGGGCTACGGAATGCGGCAGGGAGAAACACTGAAGCTTTCTTT. It specifies CASSDLGLRNAAGRNTEAFF.

The chain employs TRBV4-1 and TRBJ2-7; 8 bases match TRBD2. The CDR3 is made up of 11 amino acids. V lost 3 bases, J lost 9 bases, and 1 base stayed unmatched. The V gene's germline CDR1 is MGHRA and CDR2 YSYEKL. The CDR3 region is CASSHAGGQYF. The CDR3 region has the DNA TGCGCCAGCAGCCACGCGGGGGGGCAGTACTTC.

The rearrangement links TRBV4-1 to TRBJ1-4, with D perhaps TRBD1 (5 bases). This CDR3 is 16 amino acids long. V lost 4 bases and J 2 bases, leaving 14 bases between the germline ends. The germline CDR1 and CDR2 sequences are MGHRA and YSYEKL. The CDR3 here is CASSPGPGHTNEKLFF. The CDR3 DNA reads as TGCGCCAGCAGCCCGGGGCCGGGCCATACTAATGAAAAACTGTTTTTT.

The rearrangement uses TRBV28 and TRBJ1-6, with D uncertain. The germline gives CDR1 MDHEN, CDR2 SYDVKM. V was pared by 2 bases and J by 8 bases, with 4 bases between. The CDR3 consists of 12 residues. CDR3 DNA: TGTGCCAGCAGTTTACCACATTCACCCCTCCACTTT. This codes for CASSLPHSPLHF. Supplemented by reference TRBV28 and TRBJ1-6, the full variable domain reads DVKVTQSSRYLVKRTGEKVFLECVQDMDHENMFWYRQDPGLGLRLIYFSYDVKMKEKGDIPEGYSVSREKKERFSLILESASTNQTSMYLCASSLPHSPLHFGNGTRLTVT.

This rearrangement joins TRBV9 to TRBJ1-6, with D unclear. V lost 3 bases and J lost 7, with 11 bases in between. Germline V gene lookup returns CDR1 SGDLS and CDR2 YYNGEE. CDR3 size: 14 residues. The CDR3 region is CASSAYVENSPLHF. The CDR3 DNA reads as TGTGCCAGCAGCGCCTACGTTGAGAATTCACCCCTCCACTTT.

The chain recombines TRBV2 with TRBJ2-3; no definite D call. CDR1 and CDR2 from the germline V gene are SNHLY and FYNNEI. The CDR3 has 11 residues. Trimming pared 8 bases from V and 5 bases from J, leaving 8 bases between. The CDR3 region has the DNA TGTGCCAGCGGCCCGAAAGATACGCAGTATTTT. Amino acid sequence: CASGPKDTQYF.

The chain recombines TRBV30 with TRBJ1-2; D may be TRBD1 (6 bases). This CDR3 has 13 residues. Trimming removed 8 bases from V and 0 bases from J, with 13 bases in between. Per the germline V gene, CDR1 is GTSNPN and CDR2 is SVGIG (reference sequence). The CDR3 nucleotides read TGTGCCATCGGGACAACTACTAACTATGGCTACACCTTC. This sequence encodes CAIGTTTNYGYTF. Based on the CDR3 plus reference TRBV30 and TRBJ1-2, the full variable domain is SQTIHQWPATLVQPVGSPLSLECTVEGTSNPNLYWYRQAAGRGLQLLFYSVGIGQISSEVPQNLSASRPQDRQFILSSKKLLLSDSGFYLCAIGTTTNYGYTFGSGTRLTVV.

This clone was seen only once. This chain connects TRBV25-1 to TRBJ2-1; D is unclear. Trimming stripped 7 bases from V and 8 bases from J, with 15 bases between. The CDR3 spans 13 residues. Germline values: CDR1 MGHDK, CDR2 SYGVNS. The DNA for the CDR3 is TGTGCCAGCATCACGGACCGCACGTATGAGCAGTTCTTC. This sequence encodes CASITDRTYEQFF.

The chain combines TRBV1 with TRBJ2-7; the table assigns TRBD2, which was not confirmed against the DNA. TRBV1 is termed a pseudogene. The CDR3 is made up of 15 amino acids. The CDR3 region has the DNA TGCACCAGCACCAGGAGAGCGGGAGTGGGCTACGAGCAGTACTTC. Amino acids: CTSTRRAGVGYEQYF.